The rows below give T cell receptor beta chains drawn from one sample of a study of CD8 T cells in Susac syndrome. MiXCR was run by TCRdb on the immunoSEQ multiplex PCR reads, yielding one entry per CDR3 protein. The table lists 330,000 or so distinct CDR3 sequences, around 91% of them singletons. The specimen sequenced was CD8+ T cells from PBMCs. Every receptor here comes from a human donor with multiple sclerosis. The CDR3 runs from the conserved cysteine through the conserved F or W. Each record gives: clone size, J gene, D gene, V gene, CDR3 DNA, CDR3 protein. The D gene is left open where the match is weak. Clone size is not always given. Where it is, it says once, few, many or a class for expanded clones.

. TRBJ1-5 . TRBV28 TGTGCCAGCAGGCTGCCTGGGCAGGTCCCCGGGAGGGGTCAGCCCCAGCATTTT CASRLPGQVPGRGQPQHF
. TRBJ2-1 TRBD2 TRBV7-9 TGTGCCGCCATAGAGACTAGCCTATCCTACAATGAGCAGTTCTTC CAAIETSLSYNEQFF
. TRBJ1-5 . TRBV12-3/TRBV12-4 TGTGCCAGCAGTTCCCTGGAGGAGGGCTGGCAGCCCCAGCATTTT CASSSLEEGWQPQHF
. TRBJ2-7 . TRBV7-9 TGTGCCAGCAGCTTATGGGGGACGGATAACGAGCAGTACTTC CASSLWGTDNEQYF
. TRBJ2-5 . TRBV5-6 TGTGCCAGCAGCTGGGGGGCACCAGAGACCCAGTACTTC CASSWGAPETQYF
. TRBJ1-5 . TRBV6-2/TRBV6-3 TGTGCCAGCAGTTATGCGGGGGGCAATCAGCCCCAGCATTTT CASSYAGGNQPQHF
. TRBJ2-1 TRBD2 TRBV6-2/TRBV6-3 TGTGCCAGCAGCGCCACTAGCGGGTCCTACAATGAGCAGTTCTTC CASSATSGSYNEQFF
. TRBJ2-1 . TRBV5-1 TGCGCCAGCACCCGGGGATCCGATAATGAGCAGTTCTTC CASTRGSDNEQFF
once TRBJ2-3 TRBD2 TRBV20-1 TGCAGTGCTAGAGGACTAGCGGGAGATTCGGATACGCAGTATTTT CSARGLAGDSDTQYF
. TRBJ1-5 . TRBV27 TGTGCCAGCAGTTTATCCCATCGCAATCAGCCCCAGCATTTT CASSLSHRNQPQHF
. TRBJ1-1 . TRBV15 TGTGCCACCAGCAGAGATTCGAAGGGGAACACTGAAGCTTTCTTT CATSRDSKGNTEAFF
. TRBJ2-3 . TRBV14 TGTGCCAGCAGCCAAGTCGGGGTCGCAGATACGCAGTATTTT CASSQVGVADTQYF
. TRBJ1-5 TRBD1 TRBV19 TGTGCCAGTAGTATTAGTGACAGGGCAGACAATCAGCCCCAGCATTTT CASSISDRADNQPQHF
. TRBJ2-7 . TRBV27 TGTGCCAGCAGTTTCGGATTGGACCGCGAGGCGCAGTACTTC CASSFGLDREAQYF
. TRBJ1-2 TRBD1 TRBV7-9 TGTGCCAGCAGCTTAGTGGACAGGGGTAACTATGGCTACACCTTC CASSLVDRGNYGYTF
. TRBJ2-7 . TRBV5-4 TGTGCCAGCAGCTTAGGGGAACGAGGCTACGAGCAGTACTTC CASSLGERGYEQYF
. TRBJ2-1 TRBD2 TRBV15 TGTGCCACCAGCAGAGACCCCCAGGGGGTAGCGGGAGTCGTCAATGAGCAGTTCTTC CATSRDPQGVAGVVNEQFF
. TRBJ2-2 . TRBV20-1 TGCAGTGCTAGAGATTTTTCGGGGTCAAACACCGGGGAGCTGTTTTTT CSARDFSGSNTGELFF
. TRBJ2-1 . TRBV27 TGTGCCAGCAGAGATGGGAGCTCCTACAATGAGCAGTTCTTC CASRDGSSYNEQFF
. TRBJ2-3 . TRBV5-8 TGTGCCAGCAGCCCGGGCGTTAGCGGCCAAGCTGGTACGCAGTATTTT CASSPGVSGQAGTQYF
. TRBJ2-2 . TRBV4-1 TGCGCCAGCAGCCAAGTAGAACTCACCGGGGAGCTGTTTTTT CASSQVELTGELFF
. TRBJ2-2 . TRBV30 TGTGCCTGGAGTTTCCCTTTAGGGACCGGGGAGCTGTTTTTT CAWSFPLGTGELFF